The next 24 T cell receptor beta chains were all read from a single sample in a study of blood T cell repertoires in COVID-19. Clones were read by immunoSEQ multiplex PCR, and TCRdb kept only the in-frame ones, dropping some. Of 200,000 or so clones in the sample, just over 85% are singletons; the top ten hold roughly 4.5%. The specimen was peripheral blood. These receptor sequences come from a man aged 45-60 years with acute or convalescent COVID-19.

The chain joins TRBV18 to TRBJ1-1, with no clear D. V gave up 3 bases and J gave up 1 base, with 9 bases separating them. The CDR3 consists of 14 residues. Germline lookup yields CDR1 KGHSH and CDR2 LQKENI. The CDR3 DNA reads as TGTGCCAGCTCACCCAACACGGGGAACACTGAAGCTTTCTTT. Translated: CASSPNTGNTEAFF.

The gene calls are TRBV6-5 and TRBJ2-7; 8 bases match TRBD1. Germline V gene data show CDR1 as MNHEY and CDR2 as SVGAGI. J gave up 4 bases and V 3 bases, and 5 bases lay outside the gene matches. The CDR3 loop spans 14 amino acids. The CDR3 here is CASSYGRGLYEQYF. In DNA form, the CDR3 reads TGTGCCAGCAGTTATGGCAGGGGGCTTTACGAGCAGTACTTC.

The V and J genes are TRBV19 and TRBJ1-3; tentatively, D is TRBD1 (6 bases). V lost 8 bases and J lost 2, with 13 bases in between. CDR3 length: 14 residues. Germline lookup yields CDR1 LNHDA and CDR2 SQIVND (reference sequence). The CDR3 DNA sequence: TGTGCCAGTGCCGGACAGCGACCTGGAAACACCATATATTTT. Its protein product is CASAGQRPGNTIYF.

The sample holds one count of this clone. This rearrangement joins TRBV5-1 to TRBJ2-5; TRBD1 aligns across 7 bases. The CDR3 length is 13 residues. J gave up 3 bases and V 3 bases, and 2 bases lay outside the gene matches. Looked up from germline, CDR1 is SGHRS and CDR2 is YFSETQ. The CDR3 nucleotides are TGCGCCAGCAGCTGGGGGACAGAAGAGACCCAGTACTTC. Encoded protein: CASSWGTEETQYF.

This sequence joins TRBV10-1 and TRBJ1-2, with TRBD1 identical over 8 bases. V shed 6 bases, J shed 4 bases, and the junction held 4 bases outside the gene matches. This CDR3 contains 13 residues. The germline V gene encodes CDR1 WNHNN and CDR2 SYGVQD (reference sequence). As DNA, the CDR3 is TGCGCCAGCAGCAGGGACAGGACCTATGGCTACACCTTC. This gives the protein CASSRDRTYGYTF.

The CDR3 DNA reads as TGTGCCAGCAGTGAAGTTCTGCCGGCGGACATTCAGTACTTC. This encodes CASSEVLPADIQYF. This sequence joins TRBV6-1 and TRBJ2-4; unclear D gene. Germline CDR1 MNHNS, CDR2 SASEGT. Trimming cost V 1 base and J 8 bases, with 12 bases left between them. This CDR3 is built from 14 residues.

The V gene is TRBV14, the J gene TRBJ1-1; TRBD1 matches 12 bases. The CDR3 is 17 amino acids. V dropped 4 bases and J dropped 3; count of bases not matched to a gene: 9. CDR1 and CDR2 (germline): SGHDN, FVKESK. CDR3 region: CASSPMGQGALDTEAFF. The CDR3 DNA sequence: TGTGCCAGCAGCCCCATGGGACAGGGGGCGCTGGACACTGAAGCTTTCTTT. Full variable domain (outside the CDR3, taken from reference TRBV14 and TRBJ1-1): EAGVTQFPSHSVIEKGQTVTLRCDPISGHDNLYWYRRVMGKEIKFLLHFVKESKQDESGMPNNRFLAERTGGTYSTLKVQPAELEDSGVYFCASSPMGQGALDTEAFFGQGTRLTVV.

The DNA of the CDR3 is TGTGCCAGTAGTACCGGTTGGTTTGCTCCTGGAAACACCATATATTTT. Translated: CASSTGWFAPGNTIYF. The J gene is TRBJ1-3, the V gene TRBV19, with D hard to call. The CDR3 contains 16 residues. Germline-derived CDR1 and CDR2 are LNHDA and SQIVND (reference sequence). The V end was cut by 4 bases, the J end by 2 bases, with 15 bases between.

The V and J genes are TRBV6-5 and TRBJ1-5, with TRBD1 as a possible D gene (5 bases). The CDR3 spans 14 residues. The ends were cut back, 5 bases at V and 8 bases at J, with 16 bases in the middle. CDR1 is MNHEY and CDR2 is SVGAGI in the germline V gene. DNA of the CDR3: TGTGCCAGCAGTCCACAGGTCCCGCAAGAGCCCCAGCATTTT. Translation: CASSPQVPQEPQHF.

The chain links TRBV23-1 to TRBJ1-5; 8 bases match TRBD1. TRBV23-1 is an ORF; its function is uncertain. The CDR3 spans 16 residues. The V and J ends lost 3 bases and 5 bases, in that order; junction bases with no gene match: 9. The CDR3 DNA reads as TGCGCCAGCAGTCAGGACCTGGACAGGGTATATCAGCCCCAGCATTTT. This translates into CASSQDLDRVYQPQHF.

The chain carries TRBV5-1 and TRBJ2-5; TRBD1 is a possible D gene (5 bases). Germline lookup yields CDR1 SGHRS and CDR2 YFSETQ. Trimming took 5 bases from V and 1 from J, leaving 9 bases between them. This CDR3 region has 13 residues. The CDR3 loop is CASSSRVQETQYF. CDR3 nucleotides: TGCGCCAGCAGTAGCAGGGTCCAAGAGACCCAGTACTTC.

The gene calls are TRBV25-1 and TRBJ1-1; no firm D call. The V gene's germline CDR1 is MGHDK and CDR2 SYGVNS. The germline V and J ends were trimmed by 5 bases and 5 bases, with 15 bases remaining between them. The CDR3 covers 14 residues. The CDR3 nucleotides read TGTGCCAGCAGTCCCCGCGGGGTCCGGACTGAAGCTTTCTTT. Its translation is CASSPRGVRTEAFF.

Only one count was recorded for this clone. V usage is TRBV7-3 and J usage is TRBJ2-1; tentatively, D is TRBD1 (6 bases). Trimming pared 5 bases from V and 12 bases from J, leaving 23 bases between. Looked up from germline, CDR1 is SGHTA and CDR2 is FQGTGA. This CDR3 has 15 amino acids. The CDR3, as DNA: TGTGCCAGCAGCCCCCGACAGGCCTCGGGGTCCGTGCAGTTCTTC. Protein product: CASSPRQASGSVQFF.

The chain couples TRBV7-2 to TRBJ2-3; 7 positions match TRBD2. In germline, CDR1 is SGHTA, CDR2 FQGNSA. This CDR3 is 16 amino acids long. J was trimmed by 2 bases and V by 4 bases; bases with no gene match: 9. CDR3 sequence (DNA): TGTGCCAGCAGCTACATAGCGGGCTCAATCACAGATACGCAGTATTTT. Its translation is CASSYIAGSITDTQYF. The whole variable domain, filled in from reference TRBV7-2 and TRBJ2-3, reads GAGVSQSPSNKVTEKGKDVELRCDPISGHTALYWYRQSLGQGLEFLIYFQGNSAPDKSGLPSDRFSAERTGGSVSTLTIQRTQQEDSAVYLCASSYIAGSITDTQYFGPGTRLTVL.

V usage is TRBV27 and J usage is TRBJ1-4; 8 bases are a match to TRBD1. CDR1 is MNHEY and CDR2 is SMNVEV in the germline V gene (reference sequence). The CDR3 extends over 18 amino acids. The ends lost 6 bases at V and 0 bases at J; junction bases unmatched: 12. The CDR3 region is CASSPRDRGYATNEKLFF. As DNA, the CDR3 is TGTGCCAGCAGCCCCCGCGACAGGGGATATGCAACTAATGAAAAACTGTTTTTT. Full variable domain (outside the CDR3, taken from reference TRBV27 and TRBJ1-4): EAQVTQNPRYLITVTGKKLTVTCSQNMNHEYMSWYRQDPGLGLRQIYYSMNVEVTDKGDVPEGYKVSRKEKRNFPLILESPSPNQTSLYFCASSPRDRGYATNEKLFFGSGTQLSVL.

The chain couples TRBV6-5 to TRBJ1-3; D call uncertain. The length of the CDR3 is 16 residues. Trimming cost V 2 bases and J 0 bases, with 11 bases left between them. The germline V gene encodes CDR1 MNHEY and CDR2 SVGAGI. The CDR3: CASSYNSPSSGNTIYF. DNA for the CDR3: TGTGCCAGCAGTTACAACAGCCCGAGCTCTGGAAACACCATATATTTT.

This clone was counted only a few times. V is TRBV18 and J is TRBJ2-5; 8 bases are shared with TRBD2. V dropped 3 bases and J dropped 5; count of bases not matched to a gene: 5. The germline V gene encodes CDR1 KGHSH and CDR2 LQKENI. This CDR3 region has 14 residues. The CDR3 DNA sequence: TGTGCCAGCTCACCGCCGGGACTAGAGGAGACCCAGTACTTC. Translated: CASSPPGLEETQYF.

V and J are TRBV6-1 and TRBJ2-3, with D possibly matching TRBD1 (6 bases). This CDR3 is 16 amino acids long. Trimming removed 4 bases at V and 0 bases at J, with 14 bases between. Germline V gene sequence: CDR1 MNHNS, CDR2 SASEGT. The CDR3 bases are TGTGCCAGCAGTGTACTCAGGGGAGTGAGCACAGATACGCAGTATTTT. It encodes CASSVLRGVSTDTQYF.

The V and J genes are TRBV5-1 and TRBJ1-4, with TRBD1 as a possible D gene (5 bases). Trimming cost V 4 bases and J 5 bases, with 12 bases left between them. From germline, CDR1 is SGHRS and CDR2 YFSETQ. The CDR3 runs to 14 residues. The CDR3 nucleotides read TGCGCCAGCAGCGGGGCGGGGCTGAATGAAAAACTGTTTTTT. It specifies CASSGAGLNEKLFF.

This chain links TRBV7-8 with TRBJ2-3; D unresolved. Germline CDR1 is SGHVS and CDR2 is FQNEAQ. The CDR3 is 15 residues long. V gave up 6 bases and J gave up 8 bases, with 21 bases separating them. CDR3 nucleotides: TGTGCCAGCAGACCAACCCCTCAGGCCCTGGGTACGCAGTATTTT. Its translation: CASRPTPQALGTQYF.

V and J are TRBV5-1 and TRBJ2-1; D is perhaps TRBD2 (6 bases). Trimming cost V 4 bases and J 6 bases, with 17 bases left between them. Germline CDR1 reads SGHRS; CDR2 reads YFSETQ. This CDR3 is 15 amino acids long. CDR3 sequence: CASSPPSDGGNEQFF. The CDR3 nucleotides read TGCGCCAGCAGCCCCCCGAGCGACGGGGGCAATGAGCAGTTCTTC.

The genes are TRBV19 and TRBJ1-5; weak D call: TRBD1 (5 bases). V lost 4 bases and J 5 bases, leaving 18 bases between the germline ends. The CDR3 is made up of 16 amino acids. Germline CDR1 reads LNHDA; CDR2 reads SQIVND (reference sequence). CDR3 bases: TGTGCCAGTAGTACAGGGCTTGCTCCGGGGGATCAGCCCCAGCATTTT. It encodes CASSTGLAPGDQPQHF. The whole variable domain, remainder taken from reference TRBV19 and TRBJ1-5, is DGGITQSPKYLFRKEGQNVTLSCEQNLNHDAMYWYRQDPGQGLRLIYYSQIVNDFQKGDIAEGYSVSREKKESFPLTVTSAQKNPTAFYLCASSTGLAPGDQPQHFGDGTRLSIL.

The J gene is TRBJ1-5, the V gene TRBV2, with TRBD1 matching 8 bases. This CDR3 has 15 residues. V lost 9 bases, J lost 0 bases, and 7 bases stayed unmatched. Germline V CDR1 and CDR2: SNHLY, FYNNEI. In nucleotides, the CDR3 is TGTGCCAGTTGGCAGGGGGCGAGTAGCAATCAGCCCCAGCATTTT. As protein: CASWQGASSNQPQHF.

J is TRBJ1-2 and V is TRBV6-5; D is unresolved. Trimming took 2 bases from V and 4 from J, leaving 14 bases between them. Germline CDR1 MNHEY, CDR2 SVGAGI. CDR3 length: 15 amino acids. The CDR3, as DNA: TGTGCCAGCAGTTACGCAGGAGGTCAACTCTATGGCTACACCTTC. Translation gives CASSYAGGQLYGYTF.